What follows is one T cell receptor beta chain and its context. The antigen remains undetermined. The CDR3 totals 15 residues. This specimen comes from a study of cytomegalovirus exposure and HLA in healthy donors. The PCR made use of 60 Vbeta and 13 Jbeta primers. Sequencing was performed with immunoSEQ multiplex PCR; in TCRdb, only in-frame clones are kept and a portion is missing. Among roughly 150,000 clones listed, around 80% were seen once. Findings of the study overall: According to a later analysis, donors in an Asian-associated ancestry cluster reportedly had fewer N-insertions than the roughly 670-donor mean. Later genetic work tied a missense DCLRE1C variant to beta-chain V and J trimming.

This TCR was recovered from a boy younger than 10 in good health and CMV-seronegative. V is TRBV21-1 and J is TRBJ1-1; the D call in the table, TRBD1, was not verified against the DNA. TRBV21-1 is reported as a pseudogene. The sample comprised PBMCs. CDR3 region: CASSNLGQGNTEAFF. Here the CDR3 DNA reads TGTGCCAGCAGCAACTTAGGACAGGGGAACACTGAAGCTTTCTTT.